These T cell receptor beta chains were read from a single sample in a study of blood T cells in healthy people across ages. MiXCR, run by TCRdb on the 5' RACE reads, gives a single entry per CDR3 protein. Counted here are 650,000 to 1,000,000 distinct CDR3 sequences, roughly 34% occurring once; the ten biggest clones make up approximately 12%. Sequenced sample: blood. The receptors were gathered from a man between 18 and 35 years old in good health. The CDR3 runs from the conserved cysteine through the conserved F or W. Fields, in order: J gene, CDR3 length, V gene, CDR3 protein.

TRBJ2-7,15,TRBV2,CASSRGGDSSYEQYF
TRBJ1-5,15,TRBV7-2,CASSETGGIGQPQHF
TRBJ1-4,19,TRBV20-1,CSARDLGTGHPTTNEKLFF
TRBJ2-1,11,TRBV5-5,CASSGTGGQFF
TRBJ2-3,14,TRBV11-2,CASSLGTRGDTQYF
TRBJ2-2,19,TRBV4-3,CASSQDWAGGLSNTGELFF
TRBJ2-3,16,TRBV25-1,CASSGRRTSVGDTQYF
TRBJ2-7,12,TRBV29-1,CSVGQSSYEQYF
TRBJ1-2,13,TRBV6-6,CATKDRQGEGYTF
.,14,TRBV5-6,CASSFSGQILEQYF
TRBJ2-7,15,TRBV7-2,CASSRTGTGRHEQYF
TRBJ1-4,13,TRBV14,CASSLVPGSLMFF
TRBJ2-3,12,TRBV18,CASSPGADTQYF
TRBJ2-6,13,TRBV7-9,CASSPNEEGVLTF
TRBJ1-2,15,TRBV7-3,CASSLNAVSNYGYTF
TRBJ2-5,14,TRBV10-3,CAIRDGPGQETQYF
TRBJ2-3,15,TRBV3-1,CASSQATGRSDTQYF
TRBJ1-1,15,TRBV7-3,CASSLTGNKNTEAFF
TRBJ2-7,14,TRBV20-1,CSALTGTGIYEQYF
TRBJ1-2,15,TRBV5-1,CASSWDRVVDYGYTF
TRBJ2-5,15,TRBV5-6,CASSLAGGVGNEQYF
TRBJ1-5,13,TRBV12-3/TRBV12-4,CASSLVQSQPQHF
TRBJ2-1,15,TRBV7-9,CASSLSGGARNEQFF
TRBJ2-3,15,TRBV7-2,CASSLGDLSADTQYF